A selection of T cell receptor beta chains follows, all from one sample in a study of cytomegalovirus exposure and HLA in healthy donors. Here immunoSEQ multiplex PCR was the method, and the copy in TCRdb shows in-frame clones only, minus some. The repertoire consists of approximately 180,000 clones, with approximately 72% occurring once and the leading ten covering less than 2.5%. Input material: PBMCs. All receptors come from a human donor in good health. Both conserved end residues are part of each CDR3. D genes are given only for firm matches. Size values are once, few and many counts, or a class for expanded clones, and some rows have none.

d_call	v_call	clone_size	j_call	cdr3_nt	cdr3_aa
TRBD2	TRBV7-6	NA	TRBJ2-3	TGTGCCAGCAGCTTACTAGCGGGGGTCAAGGGAGATACGCAGTATTTT	CASSLLAGVKGDTQYF
NA	TRBV4-2	NA	TRBJ1-2	TGTGCCAGCAGTGCTGGGGGCGACCTCTATGGCTACACCTTC	CASSAGGDLYGYTF
NA	TRBV4-1	NA	TRBJ2-5	TGCGCCAGCAGCCTCCCGCCCTGGGGACAACAACAAGAGACCCAGTACTTC	CASSLPPWGQQQETQYF
TRBD1	TRBV2	NA	TRBJ2-1	TGTGCCAGCAGCGACAGGGGAGATTACAATGAGCAGTTCTTC	CASSDRGDYNEQFF
TRBD1	TRBV7-3	NA	TRBJ2-7	TGTGCCAGCAGCCCGTCCGGGACAGGGGCCTACGAGCAGTACTTC	CASSPSGTGAYEQYF
NA	TRBV19	NA	TRBJ2-3	TGTGCCAGTAGCCCGCAGGGTTTGGGCACAGATACGCAGTATTTT	CASSPQGLGTDTQYF
NA	TRBV7-3	NA	TRBJ2-2	TGTGCCAGCAGCTTGGAGGGTGGCACCGGGGAGCTGTTTTTT	CASSLEGGTGELFF
NA	TRBV7-2	NA	TRBJ1-6	TGTGCCAGCAGCTTAGGCCGTAACAGTTATAATTCACCCCTCCACTTT	CASSLGRNSYNSPLHF
TRBD1	TRBV7-9	NA	TRBJ2-7	TGTGCCAGCAGCCCTACAGGGGGCTCTTACGAGCAGTACTTC	CASSPTGGSYEQYF
TRBD1	TRBV2	NA	TRBJ2-7	TGTGCCAGCAGTGAAAGACAGGGGTCATTCTACGAGCAGTACTTC	CASSERQGSFYEQYF
TRBD2	TRBV6-1	once	TRBJ2-3	TGTGCCAGCAGTGAACAGAGCGGGGGAGCAGATACGCAGTATTTT	CASSEQSGGADTQYF
NA	TRBV7-9	NA	TRBJ1-6	TGTGCCAGCAGCTCCCCAGGGGAAAATTCACCCCTCCACTTT	CASSSPGENSPLHF
TRBD2	TRBV30	NA	TRBJ2-7	TGTGCCTGGAGGCCTTCTTTAGCGGGGGTTGGTTACGAGCAGTACTTC	CAWRPSLAGVGYEQYF
NA	TRBV15	NA	TRBJ1-4	TGTGCCACCAGCAGAGATCGGGATGAAAAACTGTTTTTT	CATSRDRDEKLFF
NA	TRBV7-2	few	TRBJ1-1	TGTGCCAGCAGCTTAGGGCTGTTGGCTTTCTTT	CASSLGLLAFF
TRBD1	TRBV5-6	NA	TRBJ1-2	TGTGCCAGCAGCGTGGTAGACAGGGGCTATGGCTACACCTTC	CASSVVDRGYGYTF
TRBD1	TRBV18	NA	TRBJ1-1	TGTGCCAGCTCACCCGGGACAGGGGACTACACTGAAGCTTTCTTT	CASSPGTGDYTEAFF
TRBD1	TRBV6-6	few	TRBJ1-5	TGTGCCAGCAGTTACTCGGACAGGGCGAATCAGCCCCAGCATTTT	CASSYSDRANQPQHF
TRBD2	TRBV7-6	NA	TRBJ2-7	TGTGCCAGCAGCCCAGCTGGGACTAGCGGTTACGAGCAGTACTTC	CASSPAGTSGYEQYF
NA	TRBV2	once	TRBJ1-1	TGTGCCAGCAGTGAAGCGGAAGGGGCGCACACTGAAGCTTTCTTT	CASSEAEGAHTEAFF
TRBD2	TRBV5-1	NA	TRBJ2-7	TGCGCCAGCAGCAGCGGGGGGGCGGCGAACTACGAGCAGTACTTC	CASSSGGAANYEQYF
NA	TRBV5-4	NA	TRBJ2-7	TGTGCCAGCAGCTTAATGGACAGCTACGAGCAGTACTTC	CASSLMDSYEQYF